Ten or more counts support the clone carrying this T cell receptor beta chain. This specimen comes from a study of early T cells in non-severe SARS-CoV-2 infection. The CDR3 covers 14 residues. V was cut by 5 bases and J by 4 bases, with 11 bases left in between. Germline V gene lookup returns CDR1 SEHNR and CDR2 FQNEAQ (reference sequence). TCRdb re-called the 5' RACE reads with MiXCR, one entry per CDR3 protein. Among roughly 20,000 distinct CDR3 sequences listed, roughly 3.5% were seen once. The sequencing input was whole blood. The origin of this receptor is an adult who was a healthcare worker with PCR-confirmed SARS-CoV-2 infection or an uninfected control (not recorded which). The chain joins TRBV7-9 to TRBJ1-4; perhaps TRBD1 as D (6 bases). The CDR3 DNA follows: TGTGCCAGCAGCCGGACAGCGGGTAATGAAAAACTGTTTTTT. It specifies CASSRTAGNEKLFF. Full variable domain (rest looked up from reference TRBV7-9 and TRBJ1-4): DTGVSQNPRHKITKRGQNVTFRCDPISEHNRLYWYRQTLGQGPEFLTYFQNEAQLEKSRLLSDRFSAERPKGSFSTLEIQRTEQGDSAMYLCASSRTAGNEKLFFGSGTQLSVL.